What follows are 26 T cell receptor beta chains derived from one specimen sequenced in a study of blood T cell repertoires in COVID-19. Libraries were prepared by immunoSEQ multiplex PCR; TCRdb keeps only in-frame clonotypes and omits some of them. The repertoire includes approximately 250,000 clones, roughly 89% of them detected once, and 3.5% to 5% sits in the top ten. Sequencing was carried out using PBMCs or T cells enriched from blood (not recorded which). The source of these receptors is a woman aged 30 to 39 who had recovered from COVID-19.

The chain couples TRBV3-1 (or the pseudogene TRBV3-2) to TRBJ1-5; possibly TRBD1 for D (6 bases). The germline CDR1 and CDR2 sequences are LGHDT and YNNKEL (reference sequence). This CDR3 has 15 amino acids. Trimming pared 1 base from V and 1 base from J, leaving 8 bases between. In DNA, the CDR3 is TGTGCCAGCAGCCAAGGGACAGCAAGCAATCAGCCCCAGCATTTT. It specifies CASSQGTASNQPQHF.

The chain recombines TRBV4-3 with TRBJ1-1, with D maybe TRBD1 (6 bases). Trimming left V 1 base short and J 2 bases short, with 17 bases between. The germline V gene encodes CDR1 LGHNA and CDR2 YSLEER. The CDR3 covers 17 residues. The CDR3 bases are TGCGCCAGCAGCCAAGGAAACTCAGGGGATCTAAACACTGAAGCTTTCTTT. Amino acid sequence: CASSQGNSGDLNTEAFF.

This chain uses TRBV3-1 (or the pseudogene TRBV3-2) with TRBJ2-7; D gene unclear. Germline V CDR1 and CDR2: LGHDT, YNNKEL (reference sequence). This CDR3 region has 15 residues. Between the trimmed V and J ends, which lost 4 bases and 0 bases, there was a span of 13 bases. The CDR3 DNA reads TGTGCCAGCAGCCCAATGACTGCCAACTCCTACGAGCAGTACTTC. This encodes CASSPMTANSYEQYF.

The chain recombines TRBV27 with TRBJ2-2, with D perhaps TRBD2 (6 bases). Germline CDR1 and CDR2: MNHEY and SMNVEV (reference sequence). The CDR3 runs to 16 residues. V dropped 7 bases and J dropped 3 bases, with 18 bases sitting between them. The CDR3 protein is CASTPWATRHTGELFF. The CDR3 nucleotides are TGTGCCAGCACCCCCTGGGCGACTAGACACACCGGGGAGCTGTTTTTT.

This chain uses TRBV5-6 with TRBJ2-1; no clear D gene. Per the germline V gene, CDR1 is SGHDT and CDR2 is YYEEEE. The V end lost 4 bases, the J end lost 10 bases, and 3 bases lay between the germline ends. This CDR3 contains 9 residues. The CDR3 DNA reads TGTGCCAGCAGCCCAGAGCAGTTCTTC. It specifies CASSPEQFF.

The chain links TRBV6-6 to TRBJ2-7; D gene uncertain. Trimming took 0 bases from V and 0 from J, leaving 9 bases between them. Germline CDR1 MNHNY, CDR2 SVGAGI (reference sequence). This CDR3 is built from 15 residues. CDR3 loop: CASSYSRIYSYEQYF. The CDR3 region has the DNA TGTGCCAGCAGTTACTCGCGGATATACTCCTACGAGCAGTACTTC.

CDR3 DNA sequence: TGTGCCAGCAGCGGTACCGGGACAGGACGGGAGACCCAGTACTTC. Translating gives CASSGTGTGRETQYF. The chain employs TRBV7-3 and TRBJ2-5; 8 nucleotides match TRBD1. CDR3 length: 15 residues. Unmatched junction bases numbered 10, after V lost 5 bases and J lost 5 bases. Germline V gene data show CDR1 as SGHTA and CDR2 as FQGTGA.

The chain combines TRBV19 with TRBJ1-1; 7 positions match TRBD1. CDR3 size: 13 residues. Trimming cost V 4 bases and J 3 bases; bases outside gene matches: 2. Germline values: CDR1 LNHDA, CDR2 SQIVND (reference sequence). For the CDR3, the DNA is TGTGCCAGTAGTAGTCAGGGGGACACTGAAGCTTTCTTT. Residues: CASSSQGDTEAFF.

The chain has TRBV4-1 and TRBJ1-5; D gene unclear. The CDR3 is made up of 14 amino acids. V lost 1 base and J lost 3, with 7 bases in between. The germline V gene has CDR1 MGHRA and CDR2 YSYEKL. The CDR3 loop is CASSQGATNQPQHF. CDR3 nucleotides: TGCGCCAGCAGCCAAGGGGCAACCAATCAGCCCCAGCATTTT.

In its sample, this clone was seen a few times. The V call is TRBV18, the J call TRBJ1-3, with D perhaps TRBD1 (6 bases). Trimming stripped 1 base from V and 3 bases from J, with 10 bases between. CDR1 and CDR2 from the germline V gene are KGHSH and LQKENI. The CDR3 covers 15 residues. CDR3 region: CASSPLGAVGNTIYF. For the CDR3, the DNA is TGTGCCAGCTCACCACTGGGGGCTGTTGGAAACACCATATATTTT.

The chain couples TRBV4-2 to TRBJ1-5, with D maybe TRBD1 (6 bases). Per germline, CDR1 LGHNA and CDR2 YNFKEQ. The CDR3 is 16 residues long. Trimming took off 1 base at V and 7 bases at J, with 17 bases between the two ends. CDR3 in DNA: TGTGCCAGCAGCCAAGGAATGGCCGGTGGGGGCCAGCCCCAGCATTTT. Encoded protein: CASSQGMAGGGQPQHF.

This clone was detected once. The rearrangement links TRBV13 to TRBJ1-2; 8 nucleotides match TRBD1. Germline CDR1 reads PRHDT; CDR2 reads FYEKMQ (reference sequence). The CDR3 is 17 residues long. Unmatched junction bases numbered 10, after V lost 2 bases and J lost 2 bases. The CDR3 coding sequence is TGTGCCAGCAGCTTAAACCCTAGGACAGGGAGGAACTATGGCTACACCTTC. Protein sequence: CASSLNPRTGRNYGYTF.

J is TRBJ1-3 and V is TRBV6-6, with D hard to call. The CDR3 spans 16 residues. V dropped 6 bases and J dropped 0 bases, with 15 bases sitting between them. From germline, CDR1 is MNHNY and CDR2 SVGAGI (reference sequence). Here the CDR3 reads CASRTAGGSSGNTIYF. The CDR3 DNA reads TGTGCCAGCAGGACGGCAGGCGGGTCCTCTGGAAACACCATATATTTT.

The chain is built from TRBV4-3 and TRBJ1-5, with D hard to call. The V gene's germline CDR1 is LGHNA and CDR2 YSLEER. Trimming took off 0 bases at V and 0 bases at J, with 12 bases between the two ends. This CDR3 contains 17 residues. The CDR3 DNA sequence: TGCGCCAGCAGCCAAGATTTAACGATCTATAGCAATCAGCCCCAGCATTTT. Translation gives CASSQDLTIYSNQPQHF.

This chain joins TRBV28 and TRBJ2-7, with 8 bases lining up with TRBD1. V was clipped by 1 base and J by 2 bases; unmatched bases: 10. CDR3 length equals 17 residues. From germline, CDR1 is MDHEN and CDR2 SYDVKM. The CDR3 coding sequence is TGTGCCAGCAGTTTATCGGCCGGACAGGGAGGCCCCTACGAGCAGTACTTC. Amino acids: CASSLSAGQGGPYEQYF.

The chain employs TRBV18 and TRBJ2-1; 7 bases map to TRBD1. Unmatched junction bases numbered 5, after V lost 2 bases and J lost 7 bases. Germline-derived CDR1 and CDR2 are KGHSH and LQKENI. The CDR3 has 14 residues. The CDR3 DNA is TGTGCCAGCTCACCAAACAGGGGAAGGAATGAGCAGTTCTTC. Translated: CASSPNRGRNEQFF.

J is TRBJ1-2 and V is TRBV27, with a possible D match to TRBD1 (5 bases). The V end lost 5 bases, the J end lost 13 bases, and 23 bases lay between the germline ends. The CDR3 is 14 amino acids. Germline CDR1 MNHEY, CDR2 SMNVEV (reference sequence). CDR3 sequence: CASSHGASDPSVTF. The CDR3 nucleotides read TGTGCCAGCAGTCATGGGGCCAGTGATCCAAGTGTCACCTTC.

The chain employs TRBV6-5 and TRBJ1-2, with 11 bases aligning to TRBD1. This CDR3 is 14 amino acids long. V was clipped by 7 bases and J by 7 bases; unmatched bases: 8. CDR1 MNHEY and CDR2 SVGAGI come from the germline V gene. Here the CDR3 DNA reads TGTGCCAGCACCGGGACAGGGGGGTGGGGTGGCTACACCTTC. It yields the protein CASTGTGGWGGYTF.

The chain is built from TRBV3-1 (or the pseudogene TRBV3-2) and TRBJ1-2; 8 bases map to TRBD1. V shed 4 bases, J shed 4 bases, and the junction held 8 bases outside the gene matches. The CDR3 consists of 15 residues. The germline gives CDR1 LGHDT, CDR2 YNNKEL (reference sequence). The CDR3 DNA follows: TGTGCCAGCAGCCCCCCCGGACAGGGCTTCTATGGCTACACCTTC. This gives the protein CASSPPGQGFYGYTF.

This chain uses TRBV19 with TRBJ2-2, with D possibly matching TRBD1 (5 bases). Per the germline V gene, CDR1 is LNHDA and CDR2 is SQIVND (reference sequence). CDR3 size: 16 residues. V was clipped by 7 bases and J by 2 bases, with 17 bases between them. The CDR3: CASTVYSGINTGELFF. DNA of the CDR3: TGTGCCAGTACCGTATACTCAGGGATAAACACCGGGGAGCTGTTTTTT. Full variable domain (missing parts from reference TRBV19 and TRBJ2-2): DGGITQSPKYLFRKEGQNVTLSCEQNLNHDAMYWYRQDPGQGLRLIYYSQIVNDFQKGDIAEGYSVSREKKESFPLTVTSAQKNPTAFYLCASTVYSGINTGELFFGEGSRLTVL.

CDR3 protein: CASSMGYRAGNTIYF. CDR3 bases: TGTGCCAGTAGTATGGGATACAGGGCTGGAAACACCATATATTTT. The rearrangement uses TRBV19 and TRBJ1-3, with D maybe TRBD1 (6 bases). V dropped 3 bases and J dropped 2 bases, with 11 bases sitting between them. CDR3 size: 15 residues. Germline CDR1 reads LNHDA; CDR2 reads SQIVND (reference sequence).

The V and J genes are TRBV18 and TRBJ1-2, with unresolved D. Germline V gives CDR1 KGHSH, CDR2 LQKENI. This CDR3 contains 12 residues. The germline V and J ends were trimmed by 6 bases and 6 bases, with 11 bases remaining between them. The DNA for the CDR3 is TGTGCCAGCTCCGGGAGGAGGCATGGCTACACCTTC. It specifies CASSGRRHGYTF.

The chain uses TRBV28 and TRBJ1-2; TRBD1 aligns across 9 bases. V shed 8 bases, J shed 4 bases, and the junction held 14 bases outside the gene matches. Germline CDR1 and CDR2: MDHEN and SYDVKM. CDR3 length: 16 amino acids. DNA for the CDR3: TGTGCCAGCGGATCTTTACAGGGGGCAGACAGCTATGGCTACACCTTC. Translated: CASGSLQGADSYGYTF.

This chain links TRBV30 with TRBJ1-2; unclear D gene. CDR1 is GTSNPN and CDR2 is SVGIG in the germline V gene (reference sequence). V shed 1 base and J shed 8 bases, with 5 bases lying between them. The length of the CDR3 is 10 residues. The CDR3 reads CAWSDRGYTF. As DNA, the CDR3 is TGTGCCTGGAGTGACCGGGGCTACACCTTC.

This chain connects TRBV5-4 to TRBJ1-3, with D perhaps matching TRBD1 (5 bases). The CDR3 is 16 amino acids. The V and J ends lost 0 bases and 4 bases respectively, with 14 bases between them. Germline V CDR1 and CDR2: SGHNT, YYREEE (reference sequence). DNA of the CDR3: TGTGCCAGCAGCTTGGGAGCAGGGCAGGCCGGAAACACCATATATTTT. Amino acid sequence: CASSLGAGQAGNTIYF. Combining the CDR3 with reference TRBV5-4 and TRBJ1-3 gives the whole variable domain ETGVTQSPTHLIKTRGQQVTLRCSSQSGHNTVSWYQQALGQGPQFIFQYYREEENGRGNFPPRFSGLQFPNYSSELNVNALELDDSALYLCASSLGAGQAGNTIYFGEGSWLTVV.

The genes are TRBV5-8 and TRBJ1-3; D uncertain. V was trimmed by 1 base and J by 0 bases, leaving 14 bases between them. Germline lookup yields CDR1 SGHTS and CDR2 YDEGEE. CDR3 length equals 17 residues. The CDR3 nucleotides are TGTGCCAGCAGCTTGCTACCCGGTGGTGTCTCTGGAAACACCATATATTTT. Translated, it gives CASSLLPGGVSGNTIYF.